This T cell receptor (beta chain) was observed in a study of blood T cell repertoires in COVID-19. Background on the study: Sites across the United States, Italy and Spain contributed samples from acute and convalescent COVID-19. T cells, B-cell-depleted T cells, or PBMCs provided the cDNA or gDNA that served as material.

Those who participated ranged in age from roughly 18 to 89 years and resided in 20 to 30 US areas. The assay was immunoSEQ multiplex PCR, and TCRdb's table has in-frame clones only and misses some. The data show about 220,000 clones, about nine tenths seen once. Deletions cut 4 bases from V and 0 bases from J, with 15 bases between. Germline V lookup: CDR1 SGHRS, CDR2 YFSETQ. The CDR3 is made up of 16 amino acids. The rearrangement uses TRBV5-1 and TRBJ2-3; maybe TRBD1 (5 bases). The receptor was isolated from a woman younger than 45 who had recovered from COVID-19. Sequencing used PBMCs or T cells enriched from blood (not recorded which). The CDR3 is CASSQPDSSSTDTQYF. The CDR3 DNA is TGCGCCAGCAGCCAACCTGACAGCTCTAGCACAGATACGCAGTATTTT.